The 30 T cell receptor beta chains in this list originate from one sample, sequenced in a study of CD4+ T cells in melanoma. TCRdb keeps only in-frame clones here, not all; method: immunoSEQ multiplex PCR. The sample records fewer than 11,000 clones, 50% to 70% being singletons. Sequenced sample: cells from a culture (not recorded whether cultured in vitro). These receptors originate from a human donor with melanoma.

V is TRBV6-1 and J is TRBJ1-2; D gene ambiguous. V was clipped by 2 bases and J by 8 bases, with 9 bases between them. This CDR3 spans 12 amino acids. Germline assignment: CDR1 MNHNS and CDR2 SASEGT. CDR3: CASSESGVGYTF. The CDR3 coding sequence is TGTGCCAGCAGTGAAAGTGGGGTCGGCTACACCTTC.

The chain employs TRBV6-1 and TRBJ2-3, with D possibly matching TRBD1 (6 bases). Trimming pared 7 bases from V and 3 bases from J, leaving 11 bases between. The CDR3 covers 13 residues. From germline, CDR1 is MNHNS and CDR2 SASEGT. The DNA for the CDR3 is TGTGCCAGCAACTATCAGGGGACAGATACGCAGTATTTT. Its protein is CASNYQGTDTQYF.

The chain is built from TRBV5-1 and TRBJ2-5; 8 bases map to TRBD1. This CDR3 comprises 14 residues. V lost 0 bases to trimming and J lost 9 bases; unmatched junction nucleotides: 7. Germline V gives CDR1 SGHRS, CDR2 YFSETQ. CDR3 amino acids: CASSLGDRSGAQYF. CDR3 sequence (DNA): TGCGCCAGCAGCTTGGGGGACAGGTCCGGGGCCCAGTACTTC.

In this sample, this clone is medium-sized. This chain uses TRBV19 with TRBJ1-6; D is possibly TRBD1 (6 bases). The germline CDR1 and CDR2 sequences are LNHDA and SQIVND (reference sequence). This CDR3 has 16 amino acids. V dropped 5 bases and J dropped 6 bases, with 17 bases sitting between them. The CDR3 region has the DNA TGTGCCAGTAGTCCCCAGGGGTTACAGGGTAATTCACCCCTCCACTTT. Translating it yields CASSPQGLQGNSPLHF.

V usage is TRBV5-4 and J usage is TRBJ2-1; 9 nucleotides align to TRBD2. Germline V CDR1 and CDR2: SGHNT, YYREEE (reference sequence). With 6 bases clipped from V and 0 bases from J, the junction kept 10 bases outside the gene matches. The CDR3 extends over 17 amino acids. In DNA, the CDR3 is TGTGCCAGCACCCCAACTAGCGGGTCTAGCTCCTACAATGAGCAGTTCTTC. It yields the protein CASTPTSGSSSYNEQFF.

V is TRBV20-1 and J is TRBJ1-2; a possible D gene is TRBD1 (5 bases). The CDR3 consists of 11 residues. Germline V lookup: CDR1 DFQATT, CDR2 SNEGSKA (reference sequence). Trimming pared 3 bases from V and 7 bases from J, leaving 9 bases between. CDR3 loop: CSASEGVGYTF. CDR3 DNA sequence: TGCAGTGCTAGCGAAGGGGTTGGCTACACCTTC.

The V and J genes are TRBV7-9 and TRBJ2-3; tentatively, D is TRBD2 (6 bases). The CDR3 has 16 amino acids. Between the trimmed V and J ends, which lost 1 base and 2 bases, there was a span of 13 bases. Germline loops: CDR1 SEHNR, CDR2 FQNEAQ (reference sequence). The CDR3 loop is CASSLGSSALTDTQYF. For the CDR3, the DNA is TGTGCCAGCAGCTTAGGGTCTAGCGCTCTCACAGATACGCAGTATTTT.

The chain uses TRBV6-5 and TRBJ2-1; possible D gene TRBD1, 6 bases. The CDR3 consists of 12 residues. Germline V gives CDR1 MNHEY, CDR2 SVGAGI. Trimming took off 5 bases at V and 14 bases at J, with 16 bases between the two ends. CDR3 region: CASSLPRGIEFF. CDR3 in DNA: TGTGCCAGCAGTCTCCCTAGGGGGATCGAGTTCTTC.

This clone was counted a single time. The V and J genes are TRBV30 and TRBJ1-6; D perhaps matches TRBD1 (5 bases). CDR1 and CDR2 from the germline V gene are GTSNPN and SVGIG (reference sequence). V lost 2 bases and J lost 0, with 8 bases in between. The length of the CDR3 is 15 residues. The CDR3 region has the DNA TGTGCCTGGAGTACAGGAGGCTCCTATAATTCACCCCTCCACTTT. It yields the protein CAWSTGGSYNSPLHF.

The chain employs TRBV18 and TRBJ2-5; tentative D call: TRBD2 (6 bases). The CDR3 consists of 14 residues. Trimming shortened V by 4 bases and J by 3 bases, and 12 bases separated the two germline ends. The germline gives CDR1 KGHSH, CDR2 LQKENI. CDR3 nucleotide sequence: TGTGCCAGCTCACTGACGGGAGCTAAAGAGACCCAGTACTTC. Translation: CASSLTGAKETQYF.

This chain connects TRBV11-2 to TRBJ2-1; D not resolved. The length of the CDR3 is 16 residues. CDR1 is SGHAT and CDR2 is FQNNGV in the germline V gene. Between the trimmed V and J ends, which lost 5 bases and 2 bases, there was a span of 16 bases. The CDR3 sequence is CASSPRLGRAYNEQFF. CDR3 DNA: TGTGCCAGCAGCCCTAGGCTGGGCCGTGCCTACAATGAGCAGTTCTTC.

This CDR3 is CASSRRDLGAEAFF. The CDR3 nucleotides are TGTGCCAGCAGCCGAAGGGACCTCGGGGCTGAAGCTTTCTTT. The V gene is TRBV7-2, the J gene TRBJ1-1; the D gene is possibly TRBD1 (5 bases). V dropped 5 bases and J dropped 6 bases, with 16 bases sitting between them. Germline CDR1 reads SGHTA; CDR2 reads FQGNSA. The CDR3 runs to 14 residues.

This chain links TRBV14 with TRBJ2-4; TRBD1 matches 9 bases. Losses at the gene ends were 4 bases for V and 6 bases for J; bases not matched to a gene: 13. The V gene's germline CDR1 is SGHDN and CDR2 FVKESK. CDR3 size: 17 residues. The CDR3 loop reads CASSPLGVGQGRNIQYF. CDR3 sequence (DNA): TGTGCCAGCAGCCCACTAGGGGTTGGACAGGGGAGAAACATTCAGTACTTC.

V gene TRBV18 combines with J gene TRBJ2-2; D is undetermined. Trimming cost V 6 bases and J 6 bases, with 14 bases left between them. The CDR3 covers 14 residues. In germline, CDR1 is KGHSH, CDR2 LQKENI. CDR3: CASSLQASAGELFF. For the CDR3, the DNA is TGTGCCAGCTCGCTCCAAGCGAGCGCCGGGGAGCTGTTTTTT.

The V and J genes are TRBV5-5 and TRBJ1-4; no clear D gene. Germline CDR1 SGHKS, CDR2 YYEKEE (reference sequence). There are 13 residues in the CDR3. Deletions cut 5 bases from V and 3 bases from J, with 8 bases between. The CDR3 region is CASRRLANEKLFF. CDR3 in DNA: TGTGCCAGCAGACGGCTCGCTAATGAAAAACTGTTTTTT.

This chain connects TRBV5-4 to TRBJ1-1; possibly TRBD1 for D (5 bases). CDR1 is SGHNT, CDR2 YYREEE, per germline (reference sequence). The germline V and J ends were trimmed by 0 bases and 8 bases, with 20 bases remaining between them. The CDR3 covers 16 residues. The CDR3 region is CASSLDWVATGAEAFF. In nucleotides, the CDR3 is TGTGCCAGCAGCTTGGACTGGGTAGCCACCGGGGCGGAAGCTTTCTTT. The variable domain in full, with the rest retrieved from reference TRBV5-4 and TRBJ1-1, is ETGVTQSPTHLIKTRGQQVTLRCSSQSGHNTVSWYQQALGQGPQFIFQYYREEENGRGNFPPRFSGLQFPNYSSELNVNALELDDSALYLCASSLDWVATGAEAFFGQGTRLTVV.

V is TRBV6-6 and J is TRBJ2-3, with D uncertain. The V end was cut by 8 bases, the J end by 1 base, with 19 bases between. Germline values: CDR1 MNHNY, CDR2 SVGAGI (reference sequence). CDR3 size: 16 residues. Here the CDR3 reads CASRESPRQGTDTQYF. In nucleotides, the CDR3 is TGTGCCAGCCGCGAGAGCCCCCGGCAGGGCACAGATACGCAGTATTTT.

CDR3 loop: CASSSGLGGQGAHKDTQYF. The CDR3 DNA reads as TGTGCCAGCAGCTCGGGGCTAGGGGGACAGGGTGCACACAAAGATACGCAGTATTTT. The V and J genes are TRBV5-4 and TRBJ2-3; the match to TRBD1 covers 9 bases. CDR1 and CDR2 from the germline V gene are SGHNT and YYREEE (reference sequence). V was pared by 3 bases and J by 5 bases, with 19 bases of the junction left unmatched. The CDR3 spans 19 residues.

V gene TRBV4-2 combines with J gene TRBJ1-2; 8 nucleotides line up with TRBD1. CDR3 size: 18 residues. Per the germline V gene, CDR1 is LGHNA and CDR2 is YNFKEQ. Trimming took 5 bases from V and 5 from J; bases not matched to a gene: 19. The CDR3 bases are TGTGCCAGCAGCTTGGGTGGGCCAGGGGGCGCGAAGATGTATGGCTACACCTTC. Encoded protein: CASSLGGPGGAKMYGYTF.

About this clone itself: One end of the junction fails to match germline, which may point to a read error. The chain links TRBV7-9 to TRBJ1-2; 9 nucleotides agree with TRBD1. CDR1 and CDR2 (germline): SEHNR, FQNEAQ (reference sequence). The CDR3 consists of 13 residues. The DNA for the CDR3 is TGTGCCGGCAGCCTGGGACAGGGCTATGGCTACACCTTC. The encoded protein is CAGSLGQGYGYTF.

This sequence joins TRBV5-1 and TRBJ2-5, with TRBD2 as a possible D gene (6 bases). Germline V CDR1 and CDR2: SGHRS, YFSETQ. Deletions cut 3 bases from V and 5 bases from J, with 23 bases between. The CDR3 runs to 17 residues. The CDR3 DNA reads as TGCGCCAGCAGCTCGGCCCCCGGAGGGGCGGGGCAGGAGACCCAGTACTTC. It yields the protein CASSSAPGGAGQETQYF.

The CDR3 DNA is TGTGCCAGCAGCTTGACTAGTAGCTTAGATCTTCAGTTCTTC. Its protein is CASSLTSSLDLQFF. This chain connects TRBV11-1 to TRBJ2-1, with D possibly being TRBD2 (6 bases). The CDR3 spans 14 residues. V was cut by 3 bases and J by 13 bases, with 19 bases left in between. CDR1 and CDR2 (germline): SGHAT, FQDESV (reference sequence). The full variable domain, with the rest looked up from reference TRBV11-1 and TRBJ2-1, is EAEVAQSPRYKITEKSQAVAFWCDPISGHATLYWYRQILGQGPELLVQFQDESVVDDSQLPKDRFSAERLKGVDSTLKIQPAELGDSAMYLCASSLTSSLDLQFFGPGTRLTVL.

This clone has only one observation. This sequence joins TRBV5-3 and TRBJ1-1, with D possibly TRBD1 on 6 matching bases. TRBV5-3 is given ORF status, its function remaining uncertain. V was trimmed by 8 bases and J by 1 base, leaving 18 bases between them. This CDR3 has 15 residues. This CDR3 is CASSQGGGWNTEAFF. CDR3 nucleotides: TGTGCCAGCAGCCAAGGGGGGGGATGGAACACTGAAGCTTTCTTT.

This clone has more than one count but fewer than ten. The chain has TRBV2 and TRBJ2-7, with a possible D match to TRBD2 (5 bases). Per germline, CDR1 SNHLY and CDR2 FYNNEI. The ends were cut back, 6 bases at V and 0 bases at J, with 6 bases in the middle. The CDR3 is 12 residues long. The CDR3 reads CASRDSSYEQYF. DNA of the CDR3: TGTGCCAGCAGGGACTCCTCCTACGAGCAGTACTTC.

The chain is built from TRBV29-1 and TRBJ2-1, with D possibly matching TRBD2 (5 bases). Germline CDR1 SQVTM, CDR2 ANQGSEA. The CDR3 is made up of 11 amino acids. Between the trimmed V and J ends, which lost 6 bases and 8 bases, there was a span of 11 bases. CDR3 DNA: TGCAGCGTCTCTAATAGCGATGAGCAGTTCTTC. It is translated as CSVSNSDEQFF.

This clone has more than one count but fewer than ten. The J gene is TRBJ1-2, the V gene TRBV10-2, with 8 nucleotides matching TRBD1. The CDR3 consists of 11 residues. CDR1 is WSHSY and CDR2 is SAAADI in the germline V gene. V lost 10 bases to trimming and J lost 7 bases; unmatched junction nucleotides: 5. The CDR3 here is CAIFDRGGYTF. DNA of the CDR3: TGCGCCATCTTTGACAGGGGTGGCTACACCTTC.

The chain links TRBV19 to TRBJ2-1, with TRBD1 matching over 8 bases. This CDR3 contains 14 residues. The V and J ends lost 3 bases and 6 bases, in that order; junction bases with no gene match: 4. The V gene's germline CDR1 is LNHDA and CDR2 SQIVND (reference sequence). CDR3 bases: TGTGCCAGTAGTATCCAGGGGGCTTTCAATGAGCAGTTCTTC. Amino acid sequence: CASSIQGAFNEQFF.

The chain carries TRBV6-1 and TRBJ1-2; D might be TRBD1 (6 bases). Germline V lookup: CDR1 MNHNS, CDR2 SASEGT. The CDR3 has 14 residues. V lost 7 bases to trimming and J lost 3 bases, with 15 bases between them. DNA for the CDR3: TGTGCCAGCAAAGAACAGGGATTTGACTATGGCTACACCTTC. Translated, it gives CASKEQGFDYGYTF.

In its sample, this clone was seen a few times. The chain's CDR3 is CATLPSGRNYGYTF. CDR3 bases: TGTGCCACCCTCCCATCCGGACGGAACTATGGCTACACCTTC. The V and J genes are TRBV6-1 and TRBJ1-2; D not resolved. V was clipped by 10 bases and J by 2 bases, with 17 bases between them. Germline-derived CDR1 and CDR2 are MNHNS and SASEGT. The CDR3 spans 14 residues.

The chain recombines TRBV6-6 with TRBJ2-5, with 14 bases matching TRBD2. V was pared by 5 bases and J by 1 base, with 3 bases of the junction left unmatched. Germline V gives CDR1 MNHNY, CDR2 SVGAGI (reference sequence). CDR3 length: 16 residues. Written as DNA, the CDR3 is TGTGCCAGCAGTAGTGGACTAGCGGGGGGCCAAGAGACCCAGTACTTC. The encoded protein is CASSSGLAGGQETQYF.